The 27 T cell receptor beta chains listed next were all sequenced from one sample in a study of shared clonotypes between healthy human individuals. The method was immunoSEQ multiplex PCR; TCRdb's version includes in-frame clones alone and lacks a portion of them. This table has fewer than 130,000 clones, about 72% appearing once. Material for sequencing was memory CD8+ T cells sorted from blood. The subset is: CD45RO+ cells pooled with CCR7-negative TemRA cells. The receptors here all came from a woman in her thirties in good health.

The gene calls are TRBV7-6 and TRBJ2-2; TRBD1 matches 8 bases. With 8 bases clipped from V and 6 bases from J, the junction kept 5 bases outside the gene matches. CDR1 is SGHVS, CDR2 FNYEAQ, per germline. The CDR3 loop spans 13 amino acids. The CDR3 nucleotides are TGTGCCAGCTGCCAGGGGGCATCCGGGGAGCTGTTTTTT. Encoded protein: CASCQGASGELFF.

The V call is TRBV9, the J call TRBJ2-1; D remains unclear. CDR3 length: 15 residues. The V gene lost 1 base and the J gene lost 8 bases, with 16 bases spanning the gap. Germline V gives CDR1 SGDLS, CDR2 YYNGEE. This CDR3 reads CASSVLRNRWDEQFF. CDR3 nucleotide sequence: TGTGCCAGCAGCGTACTCCGAAACAGATGGGATGAGCAGTTCTTC.

V gene TRBV6-1 combines with J gene TRBJ1-5, with D possibly being TRBD1 (6 bases). Between the trimmed V and J ends, which lost 0 bases and 1 base, there was a span of 19 bases. The germline V gene has CDR1 MNHNS and CDR2 SASEGT. The CDR3 is made up of 19 amino acids. The CDR3 DNA follows: TGTGCCAGCAGTGAAGCGGGACACCGTCAAACATGCAGCAATCAGCCCCAGCATTTT. Protein sequence: CASSEAGHRQTCSNQPQHF.

V usage is TRBV18 and J usage is TRBJ2-3; D is perhaps TRBD2 (6 bases). V lost 5 bases to trimming and J lost 2 bases, with 11 bases between them. Per germline, CDR1 KGHSH and CDR2 LQKENI. This CDR3 is built from 14 residues. In DNA, the CDR3 is TGTGCCAGCTCAGCCGGGACTCACACAGATACGCAGTATTTT. This gives the protein CASSAGTHTDTQYF.

This clone has at least ten counts. The CDR3 region is CASSLRTGGYTEAFF. DNA of the CDR3: TGTGCCAGCAGTTTAAGGACAGGGGGCTACACTGAAGCTTTCTTT. This chain connects TRBV6-5 to TRBJ1-1, with TRBD1 identical over 11 bases. Germline CDR1 MNHEY, CDR2 SVGAGI. The CDR3 loop spans 15 amino acids. The trim removed 4 bases at V and 3 bases at J, leaving 4 bases unmatched.

The chain employs TRBV4-1 and TRBJ2-7, with TRBD2 matching 13 bases. This CDR3 is built from 17 residues. J lost 3 bases, V lost 1 base, and 6 bases had no gene match. Germline loops: CDR1 MGHRA, CDR2 YSYEKL. The CDR3 protein is CASSQGLGLAGYYEQYF. CDR3 bases: TGCGCCAGCAGCCAAGGCCTGGGACTAGCGGGATACTACGAGCAGTACTTC.

This clone was seen many times. This chain links TRBV7-8 with TRBJ2-3; 10 bases line up with TRBD1. V trimming: 5 bases; J trimming: 4 bases; junction bases outside the gene matches: 6. This CDR3 has 15 amino acids. Germline V gene lookup returns CDR1 SGHVS and CDR2 FQNEAQ. CDR3 DNA sequence: TGTGCCAGCAGCCGGGACAGGGGTCCATCAGATACGCAGTATTTT. Amino acid sequence: CASSRDRGPSDTQYF.

The rearrangement joins TRBV4-2 to TRBJ2-7; the D is unclear. The V gene lost 0 bases and the J gene lost 4 bases, with 13 bases spanning the gap. The CDR3 is 15 amino acids. CDR1 LGHNA and CDR2 YNFKEQ come from the germline V gene. CDR3 amino acids: CASSQDVTTQYEQYF. In DNA form, the CDR3 reads TGTGCCAGCAGCCAAGATGTGACAACCCAGTACGAGCAGTACTTC.

This clone was picked up many times. Here the CDR3 DNA reads TGCGCCAGCAGCCAAGATCTCTTTACCTACGAGCAGTACTTC. Its protein product is CASSQDLFTYEQYF. This sequence joins TRBV4-1 and TRBJ2-7; D gene unclear. This CDR3 contains 14 residues. The germline gives CDR1 MGHRA, CDR2 YSYEKL. V lost 0 bases and J lost 2, with 8 bases in between.

The chain uses TRBV4-2 and TRBJ2-6, with 8 bases fitting TRBD2. Germline CDR1 is LGHNA and CDR2 is YNFKEQ. V trimming: 1 base; J trimming: 0 bases; junction bases outside the gene matches: 2. The CDR3 contains 17 residues. The CDR3 region has the DNA TGTGCCAGCAGCCAAGCCGGGACTAGCTCTGGGGCCAACGTCCTGACTTTC. This codes for CASSQAGTSSGANVLTF.

This rearrangement joins TRBV18 to TRBJ1-2, with D tentatively TRBD1 (5 bases). Germline V gene data show CDR1 as KGHSH and CDR2 as LQKENI. Trimming cost V 4 bases and J 8 bases, with 17 bases left between them. The CDR3 sequence is 14 residues long. CDR3 protein: CASSLETVILGYTF. The CDR3 DNA sequence: TGTGCCAGCTCACTCGAGACAGTCATCCTGGGCTACACCTTC.

The chain couples TRBV14 to TRBJ2-5; D unclear. This CDR3 has 12 residues. CDR1 is SGHDN, CDR2 FVKESK, per germline. Trimming left V 3 bases short and J 7 bases short, with 9 bases between. The CDR3 spells CASSHPPGTQYF. The CDR3 DNA reads TGTGCCAGCAGCCACCCCCCGGGGACCCAGTACTTC.

The table lists this clone with a count of one. This chain uses TRBV15 with TRBJ2-2; D is perhaps TRBD1 (5 bases). In germline, CDR1 is LNHNV, CDR2 YYDKDF (reference sequence). This CDR3 has 17 amino acids. V was shortened by 0 bases and J by 5 bases, with 16 bases between the two germline ends. The CDR3 reads CATSRDEARVGTGELFF. The CDR3 nucleotides read TGTGCCACCAGCAGAGATGAGGCCAGGGTTGGGACCGGGGAGCTGTTTTTT.

The J gene is TRBJ2-7, the V gene TRBV6-1; TRBD2 matches 9 bases. V shed 3 bases and J 0 bases; nucleotides not matched to a gene: 6. Germline CDR1 is MNHNS and CDR2 is SASEGT. This CDR3 is built from 16 residues. The CDR3 DNA is TGTGCCAGCAGTGAGCAGGCGGGAGGGCCCTCCTACGAGCAGTACTTC. It yields the protein CASSEQAGGPSYEQYF.

This clone has ten or more counts. This sequence joins TRBV25-1 and TRBJ2-7; 9 positions agree with TRBD1. Unmatched junction bases numbered 5, after V lost 4 bases and J lost 4 bases. CDR1 MGHDK and CDR2 SYGVNS come from the germline V gene. CDR3 length: 14 residues. CDR3 sequence reads: CASSGGDREYEQYF. The CDR3 bases are TGTGCCAGCAGTGGGGGGGACAGGGAGTACGAGCAGTACTTC.

V usage is TRBV5-1 and J usage is TRBJ2-7; no definite D call. CDR3 length: 16 amino acids. Trimming took 2 bases from V and 0 from J, leaving 15 bases between them. Germline lookup yields CDR1 SGHRS and CDR2 YFSETQ. DNA of the CDR3: TGCGCCAGCAGCTTAAGTTATGGAGACATCTCCTACGAGCAGTACTTC. Translated: CASSLSYGDISYEQYF.

The rearrangement uses TRBV27 and TRBJ1-5; D is undetermined. Trimming left V 5 bases short and J 6 bases short, with 11 bases between. In germline, CDR1 is MNHEY, CDR2 SMNVEV (reference sequence). The CDR3 totals 13 residues. This CDR3 is CASSRGLGQPQHF. In DNA form, the CDR3 reads TGTGCCAGCAGTCGAGGGTTGGGTCAGCCCCAGCATTTT.

The V call is TRBV30, the J call TRBJ2-1; 8 bases agree with TRBD2. The CDR3 spans 15 residues. J was trimmed by 6 bases and V by 3 bases; bases with no gene match: 10. Germline V lookup: CDR1 GTSNPN, CDR2 SVGIG (reference sequence). The CDR3: CAWREWAGGSNEQFF. In nucleotides, the CDR3 is TGTGCCTGGAGGGAATGGGCGGGAGGAAGCAATGAGCAGTTCTTC.

This chain links TRBV10-3 with TRBJ2-1, with 11 nucleotides matching TRBD1. Germline CDR1 ENHRY, CDR2 SYGVKD. V was pared by 6 bases and J by 4 bases, with 5 bases of the junction left unmatched. The CDR3 contains 15 residues. The CDR3 protein is CAISPDRGQYNEQFF. The CDR3 DNA reads as TGTGCCATCAGCCCGGACAGGGGGCAGTACAATGAGCAGTTCTTC.

V gene TRBV10-3 combines with J gene TRBJ2-1; D is possibly TRBD2 (5 bases). The CDR3 has 14 amino acids. CDR1 and CDR2 (germline): ENHRY, SYGVKD. V shed 7 bases and J shed 5 bases, with 15 bases lying between them. The CDR3 is CAIKPGFGNNEQFF. The CDR3 region has the DNA TGTGCCATCAAGCCGGGATTCGGGAACAATGAGCAGTTCTTC.

The chain links TRBV7-9 to TRBJ1-4; D is possibly TRBD1 (5 bases). The CDR3 runs to 15 residues. V was shortened by 1 base and J by 0 bases, with 6 bases between the two germline ends. The germline V gene encodes CDR1 SEHNR and CDR2 FQNEAQ (reference sequence). The CDR3 DNA is TGTGCCAGCAGCTTAGAAGGGGCAACTAATGAAAAACTGTTTTTT. Translation gives CASSLEGATNEKLFF.

V and J are TRBV7-8 and TRBJ2-1; TRBD1 or TRBD2 may be the D gene (5 bases each). Between the trimmed V and J ends, which lost 7 bases and 1 base, there was a span of 20 bases. The CDR3 length is 17 residues. Germline-derived CDR1 and CDR2 are SGHVS and FQNEAQ. The CDR3 nucleotides are TGTGCCAGCACCCCCCCGGGACGAACTACTTCCTACAATGAGCAGTTCTTC. Its translation is CASTPPGRTTSYNEQFF.

This chain links TRBV16 with TRBJ1-1; 7 nucleotides line up with TRBD1. V shed 5 bases and J 12 bases; nucleotides not matched to a gene: 9. CDR1 is KGHSY, CDR2 FQNENV, per germline. The CDR3 has 12 residues. The CDR3 sequence is CASSSADRVSFF. The CDR3 DNA reads as TGTGCCAGCAGCTCTGCAGACAGGGTGTCTTTCTTT.

This clone has a handful of counts. The chain joins TRBV6-6 to TRBJ1-5; D not resolved. Trimming shortened V by 2 bases and J by 5 bases, and 10 bases separated the two germline ends. The CDR3 contains 14 residues. The germline V gene has CDR1 MNHNY and CDR2 SVGAGI (reference sequence). This CDR3 is CASSYAAAHQPQHF. As DNA, the CDR3 is TGTGCCAGCAGTTACGCGGCGGCACATCAGCCCCAGCATTTT.

This chain links TRBV15 with TRBJ2-3; TRBD2 is a possible D gene (6 bases). Germline assignment: CDR1 LNHNV and CDR2 YYDKDF (reference sequence). V was pared by 2 bases and J by 6 bases, with 15 bases between. CDR3 size: 15 residues. This CDR3 is CATSRQQEGSDTQYF. CDR3 DNA: TGTGCCACCAGCAGACAACAGGAGGGGTCCGATACGCAGTATTTT.

This chain connects TRBV25-1 to TRBJ2-7; the D is unclear. Trimming took 0 bases from V and 5 from J, leaving 2 bases between them. The CDR3 is 11 residues long. The germline V gene has CDR1 MGHDK and CDR2 SYGVNS. In nucleotides, the CDR3 is TGTGCCAGCAGTGAATATAACGAGCAGTACTTC. Amino acids: CASSEYNEQYF.

The V gene is TRBV18, the J gene TRBJ2-7, with D perhaps TRBD1 (6 bases). CDR1 is KGHSH, CDR2 LQKENI, per germline. With 6 bases removed from V and 9 bases from J, the gap between germline ends came to 24 bases. CDR3 length equals 15 residues. The CDR3 spells CASSPLAHGTQWQYF. The CDR3 DNA reads TGTGCCAGCTCTCCATTGGCCCATGGGACACAATGGCAGTACTTC.